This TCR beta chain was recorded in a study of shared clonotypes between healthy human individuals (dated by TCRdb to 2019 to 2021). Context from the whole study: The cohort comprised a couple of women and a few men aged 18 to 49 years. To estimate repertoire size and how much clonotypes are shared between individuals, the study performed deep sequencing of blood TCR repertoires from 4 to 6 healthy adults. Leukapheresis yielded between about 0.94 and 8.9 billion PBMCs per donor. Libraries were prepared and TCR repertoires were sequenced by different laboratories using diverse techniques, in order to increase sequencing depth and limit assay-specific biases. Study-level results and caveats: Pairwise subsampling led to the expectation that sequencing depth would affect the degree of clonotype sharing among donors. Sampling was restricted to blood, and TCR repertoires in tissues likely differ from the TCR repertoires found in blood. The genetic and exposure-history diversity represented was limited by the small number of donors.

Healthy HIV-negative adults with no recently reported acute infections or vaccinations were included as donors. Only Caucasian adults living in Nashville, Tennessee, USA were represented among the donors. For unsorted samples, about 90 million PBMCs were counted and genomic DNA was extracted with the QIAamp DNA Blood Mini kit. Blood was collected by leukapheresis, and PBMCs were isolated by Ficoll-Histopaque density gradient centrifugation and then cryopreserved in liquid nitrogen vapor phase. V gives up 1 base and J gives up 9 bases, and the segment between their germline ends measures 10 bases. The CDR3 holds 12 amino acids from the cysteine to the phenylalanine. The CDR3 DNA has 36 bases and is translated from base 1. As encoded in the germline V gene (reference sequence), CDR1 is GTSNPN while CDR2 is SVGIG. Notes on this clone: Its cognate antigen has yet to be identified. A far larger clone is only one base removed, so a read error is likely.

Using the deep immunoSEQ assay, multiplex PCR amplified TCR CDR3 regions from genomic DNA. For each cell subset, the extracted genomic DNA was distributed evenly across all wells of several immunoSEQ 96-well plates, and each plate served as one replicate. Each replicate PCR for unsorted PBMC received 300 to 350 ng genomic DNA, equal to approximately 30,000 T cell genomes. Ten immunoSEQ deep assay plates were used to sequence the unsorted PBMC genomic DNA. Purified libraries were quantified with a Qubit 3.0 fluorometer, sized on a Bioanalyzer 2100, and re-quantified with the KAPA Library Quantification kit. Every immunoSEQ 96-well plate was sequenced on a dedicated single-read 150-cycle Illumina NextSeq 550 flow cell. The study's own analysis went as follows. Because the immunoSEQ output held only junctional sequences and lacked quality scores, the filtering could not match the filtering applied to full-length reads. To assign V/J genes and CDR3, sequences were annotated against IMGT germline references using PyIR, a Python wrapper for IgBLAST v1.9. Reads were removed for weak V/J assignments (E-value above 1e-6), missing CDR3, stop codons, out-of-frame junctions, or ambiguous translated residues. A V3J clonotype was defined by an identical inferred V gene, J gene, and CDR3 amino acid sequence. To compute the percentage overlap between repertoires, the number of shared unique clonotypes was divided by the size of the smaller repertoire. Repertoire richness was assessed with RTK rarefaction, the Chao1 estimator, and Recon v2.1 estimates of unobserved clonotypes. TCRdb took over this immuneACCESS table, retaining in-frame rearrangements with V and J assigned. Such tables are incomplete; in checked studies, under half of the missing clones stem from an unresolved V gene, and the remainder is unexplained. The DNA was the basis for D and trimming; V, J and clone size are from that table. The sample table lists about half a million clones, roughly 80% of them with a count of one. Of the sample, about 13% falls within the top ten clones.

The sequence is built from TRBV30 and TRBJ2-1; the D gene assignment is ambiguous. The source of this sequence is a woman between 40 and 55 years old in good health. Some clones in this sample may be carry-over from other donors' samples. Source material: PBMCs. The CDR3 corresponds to CAWSDTGPEQFF. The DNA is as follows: TGTGCCTGGAGTGACACGGGCCCTGAGCAGTTCTTC.